This record covers a single T cell receptor beta chain. Its antigen remains unidentified. Assay: immunoSEQ multiplex PCR; the TCRdb copy retains only in-frame clones and omits some. The repertoire holds about 2.1 million clones, 80% to 95% seen once, with around 1.7% in the top ten. These data belong to a study of shared clonotypes between healthy human individuals. CD8 cells classed as naive were CD45RO-negative and positively selected for CCR7, excluding terminally differentiated effector memory CD45RA+ cells. Study donors comprised healthy, HIV-negative adults devoid of recent acute infection or vaccination. Findings and limits, study-wide: Non-shared clonotypes had lower generation probabilities than clonotypes shared by all four sorted-subset donors. Clonotype sharing levels among donors were expected to vary with sequencing depth. Naive subsets generally had larger estimated richness than memory subsets.

This CDR3 is 15 amino acids long. V lost 2 bases and J lost 0, with 9 bases in between. Germline values: CDR1 SGHTA, CDR2 FQGTGA. Sequencing input: naive CD8+ T cells from PBMCs. The clonotype originates from a man aged 18 to 29 in good health. Some clones in this sample may be carry-over from other donors' samples. The chain is built from TRBV7-3 and TRBJ2-3; no clear D. The CDR3 DNA follows: TGTGCCAGCAGCTTAGGGTGGGGTAGCACAGATACGCAGTATTTT. It encodes CASSLGWGSTDTQYF.